This entry lists 28 T cell receptor beta chains sequenced from one sample in a study of cytomegalovirus exposure and HLA in healthy donors. The PCR used 60 Vbeta and 13 Jbeta primers. The repertoire was sequenced with immunoSEQ multiplex PCR; TCRdb's copy has only in-frame clones and lacks some. Found here are 150,000 to 200,000 clones, around 90% of them singletons; the top ten hold over 0.8%. Sequenced: PBMCs. The receptor set was obtained from a woman aged 25-40 years in good health and CMV-seronegative.

In the case of this clone: The identical CDR3 is also encoded by other nucleotide sequences in the sample. The chain has TRBV28 and TRBJ1-5; TRBD1 agrees at 9 bases. CDR1 MDHEN and CDR2 SYDVKM come from the germline V gene. This CDR3 spans 17 amino acids. After removal of 4 bases from V and 5 bases from J, the junction contained 12 bases not matched to a gene. The CDR3 protein is CASSWLTTRTGDQPQHF. In DNA, the CDR3 is TGTGCCAGCAGTTGGTTGACCACTAGGACAGGGGATCAGCCCCAGCATTTT.

This chain joins TRBV7-2 and TRBJ1-3; D not resolved. Germline-derived CDR1 and CDR2 are SGHTA and FQGNSA. The CDR3 is made up of 12 amino acids. Trimming took 4 bases from V and 4 from J, leaving 5 bases between them. The CDR3 loop reads CASSSRGNTIYF. In DNA form, the CDR3 reads TGTGCCAGCAGCTCGAGAGGAAACACCATATATTTT.

In regard to this clone: Compared with germline, one end of the junction differs, possibly owing to a read error. The rearrangement uses TRBV6-1 and TRBJ1-1, with D unresolved. This CDR3 contains 14 residues. The V gene's germline CDR1 is MNHNS and CDR2 SASEGT. The CDR3 DNA follows: TGTGCCAGCAGTAAAAGAGGGCAGATCACTGAAACTTTCTTT. Its protein is CASSKRGQITETFF.

V usage is TRBV10-2 and J usage is TRBJ2-7; D not certain. This CDR3 contains 12 residues. The V and J ends lost 4 bases and 3 bases respectively, with 7 bases between them. Germline CDR1 WSHSY, CDR2 SAAADI. Here the CDR3 reads CASSVNSYEQYF. For the CDR3, the DNA is TGCGCCAGCAGTGTGAACAGCTACGAGCAGTACTTC.

The CDR3 is CASSRTSGGAYEQFF. CDR3 nucleotides: TGTGCCAGTAGTAGGACTAGCGGGGGGGCTTATGAGCAGTTCTTC. The genes are TRBV19 and TRBJ2-1; TRBD2 agrees at 15 bases. The J segment lost 8 bases and the V segment lost 4 bases, leaving 3 bases of the junction unmatched. The CDR3 loop spans 15 amino acids. Germline V gene lookup returns CDR1 LNHDA and CDR2 SQIVND (reference sequence).

This clone was recorded a few times. This chain connects TRBV5-1 to TRBJ2-7, with 9 bases that match TRBD1. CDR1 and CDR2 from the germline V gene are SGHRS and YFSETQ. The CDR3 spans 13 residues. J was trimmed by 3 bases and V by 3 bases; bases with no gene match: 1. CDR3 region: CASSSGQGYEQYF. Written as DNA, the CDR3 is TGCGCCAGCAGCTCGGGACAGGGCTACGAGCAGTACTTC.

This chain joins TRBV19 and TRBJ2-7; D may be TRBD1 (6 bases). Germline assignment: CDR1 LNHDA and CDR2 SQIVND (reference sequence). Trimming removed 10 bases from V and 4 bases from J, with 14 bases in between. CDR3 length: 12 residues. The DNA of the CDR3 is TGTGCCACACAGGGTGAACCTTACGAGCAGTACTTC. It translates to CATQGEPYEQYF.

For this clone: Germline is not matched at one junction end, which may reflect a read error. CDR3 residues: CASSVGGRGLVF. The CDR3 region has the DNA TGTGCCAGCAGCGTAGGTGGCAGGGGATTGGTCTTC. The chain is built from TRBV9 and TRBJ2-1; D is possibly TRBD1 (6 bases). This CDR3 comprises 12 residues. Germline V gene data show CDR1 as SGDLS and CDR2 as YYNGEE.

This rearrangement joins TRBV27 to TRBJ1-1; D may be TRBD1 (6 bases). The CDR3 has 14 amino acids. Germline CDR1 reads MNHEY; CDR2 reads SMNVEV (reference sequence). Between the trimmed V and J ends, which lost 6 bases and 0 bases, there was a span of 11 bases. Here the CDR3 reads CASSRGQLNTEAFF. The CDR3 nucleotides read TGTGCCAGCAGCCGAGGACAGCTGAACACTGAAGCTTTCTTT.

The gene calls are TRBV6-1 and TRBJ2-1, with D perhaps TRBD2 (5 bases). The CDR3 loop spans 14 amino acids. CDR1 and CDR2 from the germline V gene are MNHNS and SASEGT. The V and J ends lost 4 bases and 0 bases respectively, with 7 bases between them. The CDR3 bases are TGTGCCAGCAGTGTGGGGAGCTCCTACAATGAGCAGTTCTTC. Translated: CASSVGSSYNEQFF.

This chain connects TRBV6-1 to TRBJ2-7; D might be TRBD1 (6 bases). Trimming removed 3 bases from V and 7 bases from J, with 16 bases in between. The V gene's germline CDR1 is MNHNS and CDR2 SASEGT. The CDR3 consists of 14 residues. This CDR3 is CASSDDLGQREQYF. The CDR3 bases are TGTGCCAGCAGTGACGATTTGGGACAAAGGGAGCAGTACTTC.

The rearrangement uses TRBV27 and TRBJ1-5; maybe TRBD1 (6 bases). CDR1 MNHEY and CDR2 SMNVEV come from the germline V gene (reference sequence). V dropped 4 bases and J dropped 2 bases, with 15 bases sitting between them. This CDR3 has 16 amino acids. CDR3 sequence (DNA): TGTGCCAGCAGTTCCTTAGGGGGAGTCGGCAATCAGCCCCAGCATTTT. Amino acids: CASSSLGGVGNQPQHF.

The V gene is TRBV9, the J gene TRBJ2-3; a possible D gene is TRBD1 (6 bases). The V gene lost 5 bases and the J gene lost 0 bases, with 10 bases spanning the gap. Per the germline V gene, CDR1 is SGDLS and CDR2 is YYNGEE. The length of the CDR3 is 14 residues. CDR3 loop: CASRHRDSTDTQYF. The DNA for the CDR3 is TGTGCCAGCAGACACAGGGATAGCACAGATACGCAGTATTTT.

The chain uses TRBV19 and TRBJ2-7; TRBD2 matches 7 bases. V lost 6 bases to trimming and J lost 4 bases; unmatched junction nucleotides: 9. Germline CDR1 LNHDA, CDR2 SQIVND (reference sequence). The CDR3 extends over 14 amino acids. CDR3 region: CASRRGGAGYEQYF. In nucleotides, the CDR3 is TGTGCCAGTAGGAGGGGAGGAGCGGGGTACGAGCAGTACTTC.

A note on this clone: Other DNA sequences from this sample encode an identical CDR3 as well. The rearrangement joins TRBV5-4 to TRBJ2-3; D is uncertain. Trimming stripped 0 bases from V and 1 base from J, with 3 bases between. The CDR3 extends over 13 amino acids. CDR1 SGHNT and CDR2 YYREEE come from the germline V gene (reference sequence). The CDR3 region is CASSLAGTDTQYF. DNA for the CDR3: TGTGCCAGCAGCTTGGCGGGCACAGATACGCAGTATTTT.

The rearrangement links TRBV28 to TRBJ2-7, with TRBD2 matching 12 bases. The CDR3 extends over 14 amino acids. V was pared by 6 bases and J by 1 base, with 1 base of the junction left unmatched. Per germline, CDR1 MDHEN and CDR2 SYDVKM. CDR3 bases: TGTGCCAGCAGAACTAGCGGGGGGTCCTACGAGCAGTACTTC. Translating gives CASRTSGGSYEQYF.

The chain recombines TRBV27 with TRBJ1-3, with 7 bases identical to TRBD1. Losses at the gene ends were 5 bases for V and 6 bases for J; bases not matched to a gene: 13. In germline, CDR1 is MNHEY, CDR2 SMNVEV (reference sequence). The CDR3 covers 16 residues. Written as DNA, the CDR3 is TGTGCCAGCAGTCCACTTAGGGACAGACTCCTAAACACCATATATTTT. Protein: CASSPLRDRLLNTIYF.

The V gene is TRBV4-2, the J gene TRBJ2-2, with 9 bases identical to TRBD2. This CDR3 spans 16 amino acids. Germline loops: CDR1 LGHNA, CDR2 YNFKEQ. Unmatched junction bases numbered 7, after V lost 4 bases and J lost 4 bases. The CDR3 DNA reads as TGTGCCAGCAGCCCGTTAGCGGGAGTCGGCACCGGGGAGCTGTTTTTT. Translation gives CASSPLAGVGTGELFF.

This chain uses TRBV13 with TRBJ2-2; TRBD2 matches 13 bases. V dropped 7 bases and J dropped 5; count of bases not matched to a gene: 13. The CDR3 covers 18 residues. The germline gives CDR1 PRHDT, CDR2 FYEKMQ (reference sequence). The CDR3 DNA follows: TGTGCCAGCACCCACCAACGCGGACTAGCGGGAGAGACCGGGGAGCTGTTTTTT. Amino acids: CASTHQRGLAGETGELFF.

This sequence joins TRBV19 and TRBJ1-1; 7 positions agree with TRBD1. Germline CDR1 LNHDA, CDR2 SQIVND (reference sequence). The CDR3 is 14 residues long. V dropped 7 bases and J dropped 1; count of bases not matched to a gene: 6. For the CDR3, the DNA is TGTGCCAGTACTTGGGGACAGCCGAACACTGAAGCTTTCTTT. This translates into CASTWGQPNTEAFF.

The chain uses TRBV18 and TRBJ2-7, with a weak D call TRBD2 (6 bases). This CDR3 spans 13 amino acids. The V end was cut by 5 bases, the J end by 0 bases, with 8 bases between. CDR1 and CDR2 (germline): KGHSH, LQKENI. CDR3: CASSGTVSYEQYF. Here the CDR3 DNA reads TGTGCCAGCTCAGGGACTGTCTCCTACGAGCAGTACTTC.

The chain links TRBV6-1 to TRBJ2-7; a weak D match, TRBD1 (5 bases). The germline gives CDR1 MNHNS, CDR2 SASEGT. The V end was cut by 1 base, the J end by 2 bases, with 12 bases between. The CDR3 contains 15 residues. The CDR3 loop reads CASSEGWGGPYEQYF. CDR3 nucleotides: TGTGCCAGCAGTGAAGGTTGGGGCGGCCCCTACGAGCAGTACTTC.

V gene TRBV19 combines with J gene TRBJ2-7, with 8 bases that match TRBD1. Trimming at V came to 6 bases and at J to 2 bases, leaving 6 bases not matched to a gene. Germline V lookup: CDR1 LNHDA, CDR2 SQIVND (reference sequence). CDR3 size: 14 residues. The CDR3 is CASRFGTGPYEQYF. CDR3 coding DNA: TGTGCCAGTAGATTTGGGACAGGCCCCTACGAGCAGTACTTC.

V and J are TRBV5-4 and TRBJ2-7; 9 positions match TRBD1. The CDR3 has 15 residues. With 4 bases clipped from V and 3 bases from J, the junction kept 8 bases outside the gene matches. Germline CDR1 and CDR2: SGHNT and YYREEE (reference sequence). The CDR3 loop reads CASSLGQGRIYEQYF. As DNA, the CDR3 is TGTGCCAGCAGCCTTGGACAGGGGAGGATCTACGAGCAGTACTTC.

CDR3 amino acids: CASSFRGLWAGGYF. CDR3 sequence (DNA): TGTGCCAGCAGTTTTAGGGGACTTTGGGCAGGTGGGTACTTC. The V gene is TRBV28, the J gene TRBJ2-5; tentatively, D is TRBD2 (6 bases). The CDR3 covers 14 residues. Trimming took off 3 bases at V and 13 bases at J, with 21 bases between the two ends. Germline V gene data show CDR1 as MDHEN and CDR2 as SYDVKM.

The chain is built from TRBV13 and TRBJ2-6, with 7 bases identical to TRBD2. Germline-derived CDR1 and CDR2 are PRHDT and FYEKMQ (reference sequence). The V gene end was trimmed by 6 bases and the J gene end by 2 bases; junction bases not matched to a gene: 10. The CDR3 runs to 17 residues. In DNA, the CDR3 is TGTGCCAGCAGTAACGGGAGGTTTCTTCCTGGGGCCAACGTCCTGACTTTC. Translating it yields CASSNGRFLPGANVLTF.

The genes are TRBV4-1 and TRBJ2-7; D might be TRBD2 (6 bases). The CDR3 sequence is 17 residues long. Germline V lookup: CDR1 MGHRA, CDR2 YSYEKL. Deletions cut 4 bases from V and 6 bases from J, with 25 bases between. CDR3 DNA: TGCGCCAGCAGCCCCTCGACGGGGGTACTGTTACCGGTCGAGCAGTACTTC. Translated, it gives CASSPSTGVLLPVEQYF.

The chain's CDR3 is CASRAGTIDYEQYF. DNA for the CDR3: TGTGCCAGCAGAGCCGGGACAATTGACTACGAGCAGTACTTC. This rearrangement joins TRBV6-1 to TRBJ2-7; perhaps TRBD1 as D (6 bases). Germline assignment: CDR1 MNHNS and CDR2 SASEGT. The CDR3 loop spans 14 amino acids. The germline V and J ends were trimmed by 6 bases and 3 bases, with 15 bases remaining between them.